This record covers a single TCR beta chain. The data belong to a study of PD-L1 blockade in urothelial cancer. As for the study in general: Between 0 and 3 prior chemotherapy regimens had been given to patients.

Individual patients had between 1 and 8 samples, taken pretreatment and on-treatment. TCRdb's table, derived via immunoSEQ multiplex PCR, lists solely in-frame clones and lacks some. This table holds more than 45,000 clones, about 87% found once. V shed 4 bases, J shed 5 bases, and the junction held 13 bases outside the gene matches. The CDR3 spans 15 residues. Per the germline V gene, CDR1 is SQVTM and CDR2 is ANQGSEA. The sample was PBMCs, taken around atezolizumab (anti-PD-L1) treatment. The sequence was collected from an older man with urothelial cancer. The chain is built from TRBV29-1 and TRBJ2-7; 8 nucleotides match TRBD2. CDR3 in DNA: TGCAGCGTTGGCCCCCCGGGACTAGATCTTCACGAGCAGTACTTC. Its protein is CSVGPPGLDLHEQYF.